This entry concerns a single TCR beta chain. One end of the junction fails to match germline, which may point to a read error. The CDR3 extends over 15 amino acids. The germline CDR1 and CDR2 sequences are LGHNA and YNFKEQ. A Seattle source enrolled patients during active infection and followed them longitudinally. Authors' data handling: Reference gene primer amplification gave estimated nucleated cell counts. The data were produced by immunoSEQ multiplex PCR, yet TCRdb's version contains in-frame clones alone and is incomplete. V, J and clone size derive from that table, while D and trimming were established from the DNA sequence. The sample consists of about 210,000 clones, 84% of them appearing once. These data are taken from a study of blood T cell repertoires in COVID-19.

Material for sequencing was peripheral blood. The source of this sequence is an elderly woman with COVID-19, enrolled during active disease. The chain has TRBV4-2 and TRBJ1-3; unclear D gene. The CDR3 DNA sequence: TGTGCCAGCAGCCAAGATAACCTCCGTCCCGAGCGGCGCAAGTTT. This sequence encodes CASSQDNLRPERRKF.